This T cell receptor (beta chain) was sequenced during a study of metastatic and nonmetastatic thyroid tumors. Background on the study: The comparison covered peripheral blood and tumor or nodule tissue in malignant and benign thyroid patients.

In the source study's methods: The distant-metastasis classifier for papillary thyroid cancer was built from CDR3 differences across clinicopathological groups. TCRdb recomputed clones from the PCR reads via MiXCR. These V and J calls are TCRdb output, not the study's own analysis. Of roughly 75,000 clones listed, about an eighth were seen once; the top ten hold around 8.8%. Prior to thyroid surgery, none of the patients had received any treatment. This clone counts as large. The target antigen is unknown. The CDR3 covers 16 residues. Germline CDR1 is MDHEN and CDR2 is SYDVKM. Germline trimming cut 3 bases from V and 7 bases from J; bases unmatched to any gene: 6. General observations from the study: Malignant tumors reportedly showed significantly higher TCR beta diversity than benign nodules in both blood and tumor.

This TCR was recovered from a female donor with papillary thyroid cancer or a benign thyroid nodule (not recorded which). Some clones in this sample may be carry-over from other donors' samples. What was sequenced was tumor tissue. This chain uses TRBV28 with TRBJ1-6; 10 bases align to TRBD1. The CDR3 here is CASSLWGQGSNSPLHF. CDR3 coding DNA: TGTGCCAGCAGTTTGTGGGGACAGGGGTCAAATTCACCCCTCCACTTT. The full variable domain, completed using reference TRBV28 and TRBJ1-6, is DVKVTQSSRYLVKRTGEKVFLECVQDMDHENMFWYRQDPGLGLRLIYFSYDVKMKEKGDIPEGYSVSREKKERFSLILESASTNQTSMYLCASSLWGQGSNSPLHFGNGTRLTVT.